This TCR beta chain came from a study of regulatory T cells in long-lasting Graves disease. Study-wide points: New patients shared 750 to 1,000 public clonotypes, and persistent patients shared more, with under 3,500.

Germline CDR1 DFQATT, CDR2 SNEGSKA (reference sequence). The CDR3 totals 12 residues. V gave up 1 base and J gave up 8 bases, with 8 bases separating them. HTBI primers from iRepertoire and Arm-PCR of CDR3 regions yielded the TCR beta libraries. Via MiXCR, TCRdb re-called the multiplex PCR reads, giving one row per CDR3 protein. In the table there are a few hundred thousand distinct CDR3 sequences, 23% of which are singletons. This clonotype was detected ten times or more. Its antigen remains unknown. The sample's time point: persistent/refractory GD, antithyroid drugs over 5 years with positive TRAb. PBMCs were the source of the RNA used for TCR sequencing.

The receptor was isolated from a woman between 40 and 55 years old with Graves disease. The V and J genes are TRBV20-1 and TRBJ1-4; D not resolved. The sample was peripheral blood mononuclear cells (PBMCs), taken when the disease was refractory, from a patient treated with antithyroid drugs. As DNA, the CDR3 is TGCAGTGCTAGAGGACTTGGGGAAAAACTGTTTTTT. Encoded protein: CSARGLGEKLFF.